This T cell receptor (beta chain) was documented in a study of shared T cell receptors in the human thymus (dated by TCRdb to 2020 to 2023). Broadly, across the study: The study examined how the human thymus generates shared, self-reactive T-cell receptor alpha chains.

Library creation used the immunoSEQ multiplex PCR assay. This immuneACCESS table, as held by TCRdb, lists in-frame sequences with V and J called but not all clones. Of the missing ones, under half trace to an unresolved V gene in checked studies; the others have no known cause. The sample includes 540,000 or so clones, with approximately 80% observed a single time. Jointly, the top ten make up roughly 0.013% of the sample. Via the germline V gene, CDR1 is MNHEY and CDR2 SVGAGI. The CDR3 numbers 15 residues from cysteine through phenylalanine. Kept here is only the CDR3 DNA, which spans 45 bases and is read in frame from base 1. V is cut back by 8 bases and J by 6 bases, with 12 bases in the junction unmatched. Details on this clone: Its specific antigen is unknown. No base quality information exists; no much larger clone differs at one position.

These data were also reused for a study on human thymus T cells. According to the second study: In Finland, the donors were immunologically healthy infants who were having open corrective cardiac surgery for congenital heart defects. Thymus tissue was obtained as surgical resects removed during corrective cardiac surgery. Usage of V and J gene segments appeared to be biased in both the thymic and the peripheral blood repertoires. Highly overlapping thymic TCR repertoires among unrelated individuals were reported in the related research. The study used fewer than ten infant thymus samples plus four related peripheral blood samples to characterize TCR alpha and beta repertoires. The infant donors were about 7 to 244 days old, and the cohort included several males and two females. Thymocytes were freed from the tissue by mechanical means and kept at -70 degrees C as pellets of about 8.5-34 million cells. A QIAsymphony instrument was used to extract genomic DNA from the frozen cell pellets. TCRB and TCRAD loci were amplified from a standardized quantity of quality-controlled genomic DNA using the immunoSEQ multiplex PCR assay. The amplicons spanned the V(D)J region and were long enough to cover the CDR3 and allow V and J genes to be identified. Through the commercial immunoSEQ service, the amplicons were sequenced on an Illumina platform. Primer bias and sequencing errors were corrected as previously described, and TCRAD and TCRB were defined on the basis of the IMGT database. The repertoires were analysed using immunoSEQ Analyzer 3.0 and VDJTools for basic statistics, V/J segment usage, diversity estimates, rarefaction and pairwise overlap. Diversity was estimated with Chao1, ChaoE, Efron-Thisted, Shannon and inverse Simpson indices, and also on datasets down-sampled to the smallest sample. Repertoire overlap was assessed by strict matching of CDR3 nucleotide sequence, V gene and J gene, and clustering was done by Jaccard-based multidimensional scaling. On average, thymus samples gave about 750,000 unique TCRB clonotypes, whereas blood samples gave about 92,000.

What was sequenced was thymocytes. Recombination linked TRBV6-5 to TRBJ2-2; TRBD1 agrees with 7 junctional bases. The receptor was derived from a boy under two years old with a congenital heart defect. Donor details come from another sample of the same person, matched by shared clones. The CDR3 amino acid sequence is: CASGLPDRESGELFF. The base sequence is TGTGCCAGCGGCCTCCCCGACAGGGAGTCCGGGGAGCTGTTTTTT.